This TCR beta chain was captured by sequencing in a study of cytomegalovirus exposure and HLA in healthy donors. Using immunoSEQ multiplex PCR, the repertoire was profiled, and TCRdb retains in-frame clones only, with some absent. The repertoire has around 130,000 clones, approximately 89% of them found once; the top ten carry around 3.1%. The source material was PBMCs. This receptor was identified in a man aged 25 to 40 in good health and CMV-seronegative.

This CDR3 reads CASGGWDRRTYEQYF. In DNA, the CDR3 is TGTGCTAGTGGGGGTTGGGACAGGCGTACCTACGAGCAGTACTTC. The rearrangement joins TRBV12-5 to TRBJ2-7, with 8 positions matching TRBD1. Per germline, CDR1 LGHNT and CDR2 FRNRAP. The CDR3 consists of 15 residues. Unmatched junction bases numbered 9, after V lost 6 bases and J lost 2 bases.